A single sample gave rise to the 5 T cell receptor beta chains below, sequenced in a study of shared clonotypes between healthy human individuals. Sequenced by immunoSEQ multiplex PCR; TCRdb stores in-frame clones only, minus some. Here the sample spans approximately 2.5 million clones, approximately 93% being singletons. Source material: naive CD4+ T cells from PBMCs. Subset defined: CD45RA+ positively selected. These receptors all stem from a man aged 18 to 35 in good health. Some clones in this sample may be carry-over from other donors' samples.

This sequence joins TRBV28 and TRBJ2-5; TRBD2 matches at 8 bases. J lost 1 base, V lost 4 bases, and 5 bases had no gene match. The germline V gene has CDR1 MDHEN and CDR2 SYDVKM. The CDR3 contains 15 residues. CDR3: CASSWTGTSQETQYF. As DNA, the CDR3 is TGTGCCAGCAGTTGGACCGGGACTAGCCAAGAGACCCAGTACTTC.

This chain connects TRBV28 to TRBJ1-2, with 7 bases that match TRBD1. The CDR3 loop spans 14 amino acids. CDR1 MDHEN and CDR2 SYDVKM come from the germline V gene. Trimming cost V 6 bases and J 3 bases; bases outside gene matches: 7. In DNA, the CDR3 is TGTGCCAGCAGCCCAGGGGGTTTCGACTATGGCTACACCTTC. Amino acid sequence: CASSPGGFDYGYTF.

The chain couples TRBV5-8 to TRBJ1-5, with 8 bases aligning to TRBD1. The germline V gene has CDR1 SGHTS and CDR2 YDEGEE. Unmatched junction bases numbered 4, after V lost 3 bases and J lost 2 bases. The CDR3 consists of 15 residues. Here the CDR3 DNA reads TGTGCCAGCAGCTCCGGACAGGGTCGCAATCAGCCCCAGCATTTT. This gives the protein CASSSGQGRNQPQHF. The entire variable domain, with the rest obtained from reference TRBV5-8 and TRBJ1-5, is as follows: EAGVTQSPTHLIKTRGQQATLRCSPISGHTSVYWYQQALGLGLQFLLWYDEGEERNRGNFPPRFSGRQFPNYSSELNVNALELEDSALYLCASSSGQGRNQPQHFGDGTRLSIL.

CDR3 coding DNA: TGTGCCAGCAGTTCAACTAGCGGGAGGGCCGGGGTCAAAAACATTCAGTACTTC. It yields the protein CASSSTSGRAGVKNIQYF. V is TRBV7-2 and J is TRBJ2-4, with 13 bases matching TRBD2. The CDR3 covers 18 residues. The V segment lost 6 bases and the J segment 3 bases; nucleotides outside the gene matches: 11. The V gene's germline CDR1 is SGHTA and CDR2 FQGNSA.

Here the CDR3 reads CAWSLHLAGMETQYF. DNA for the CDR3: TGTGCCTGGAGTCTCCATTTAGCGGGAATGGAGACCCAGTACTTC. The chain uses TRBV30 and TRBJ2-5; TRBD2 matches 8 bases. The V gene end was trimmed by 2 bases and the J gene end by 5 bases; junction bases not matched to a gene: 10. The CDR3 is 15 amino acids. Germline CDR1 GTSNPN, CDR2 SVGIG (reference sequence). Full variable domain (outside the CDR3, taken from reference TRBV30 and TRBJ2-5): SQTIHQWPATLVQPVGSPLSLECTVEGTSNPNLYWYRQAAGRGLQLLFYSVGIGQISSEVPQNLSASRPQDRQFILSSKKLLLSDSGFYLCAWSLHLAGMETQYFGPGTRLLVL.